The sequence of this T cell receptor (beta chain) was determined in a study of cytomegalovirus exposure and HLA in healthy donors. Study findings and constraints: In a later analysis, compared with equally common non-associated chains, HLA-associated beta chains were more expanded. A few V segments could not be told apart, such as TRBV6-2 and TRBV6-3, and were left out. The authors listed about 170 TCR beta chains as cytomegalovirus-associated.

A multiplex PCR was run with 60 Vbeta primers and 13 Jbeta primers. Clones were read by immunoSEQ multiplex PCR, and TCRdb kept only the in-frame ones, dropping some. The repertoire holds more than 85,000 clones, with roughly 67% as singletons. In its sample, this clone was seen a few times. Its antigen is unidentified. Germline CDR1 and CDR2: LGHNA and YSLEER. There are 16 residues in the CDR3. V lost 0 bases and J lost 4; bases outside the gene matches: 5. Samples came from healthy bone marrow donors. The specimen sequenced was PBMCs. This receptor was taken from a man aged 35 to 55 in good health and CMV-seronegative. The V gene is TRBV4-3, the J gene TRBJ1-3; 8 bases agree with TRBD1. The CDR3 bases are TGCGCCAGCAGCCAAGAGCCAGGGGGCGCCGGAAACACCATATATTTT. This codes for CASSQEPGGAGNTIYF.